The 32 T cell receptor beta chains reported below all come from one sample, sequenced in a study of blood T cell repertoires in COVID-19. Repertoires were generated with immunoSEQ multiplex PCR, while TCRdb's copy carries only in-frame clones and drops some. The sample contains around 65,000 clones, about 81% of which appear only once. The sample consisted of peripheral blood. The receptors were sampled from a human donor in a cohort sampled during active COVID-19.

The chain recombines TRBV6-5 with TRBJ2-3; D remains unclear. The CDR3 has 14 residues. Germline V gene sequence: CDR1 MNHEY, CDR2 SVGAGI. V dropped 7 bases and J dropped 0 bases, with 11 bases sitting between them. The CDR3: CASTPTSSTDTQYF. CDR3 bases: TGTGCCAGCACCCCTACGTCTAGCACAGATACGCAGTATTTT.

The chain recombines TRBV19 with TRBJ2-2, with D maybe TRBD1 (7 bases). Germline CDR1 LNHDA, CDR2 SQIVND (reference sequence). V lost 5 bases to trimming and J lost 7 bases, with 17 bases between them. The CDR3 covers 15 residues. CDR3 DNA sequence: TGTGCCAGTAGTCTCCTCGGGACAGCGGGCGGGGAGCTGTTTTTT. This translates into CASSLLGTAGGELFF.

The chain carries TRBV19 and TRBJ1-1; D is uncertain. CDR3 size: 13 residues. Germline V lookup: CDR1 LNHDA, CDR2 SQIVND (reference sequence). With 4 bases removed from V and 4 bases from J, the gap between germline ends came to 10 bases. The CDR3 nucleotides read TGTGCCAGTAGTACCCGTGGGAGCACTGAAGCTTTCTTT. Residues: CASSTRGSTEAFF.

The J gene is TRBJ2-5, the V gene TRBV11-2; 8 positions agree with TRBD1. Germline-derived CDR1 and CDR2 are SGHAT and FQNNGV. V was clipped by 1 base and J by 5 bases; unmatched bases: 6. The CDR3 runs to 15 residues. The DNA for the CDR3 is TGTGCCAGCAGCTTAGGGACAGGGATCTTGGAGACCCAGTACTTC. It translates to CASSLGTGILETQYF.

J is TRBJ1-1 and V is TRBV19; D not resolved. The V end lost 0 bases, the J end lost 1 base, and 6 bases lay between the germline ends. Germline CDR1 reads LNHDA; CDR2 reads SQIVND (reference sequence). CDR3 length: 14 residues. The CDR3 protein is CASSIDEPNTEAFF. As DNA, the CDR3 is TGTGCCAGTAGTATAGATGAGCCGAACACTGAAGCTTTCTTT.

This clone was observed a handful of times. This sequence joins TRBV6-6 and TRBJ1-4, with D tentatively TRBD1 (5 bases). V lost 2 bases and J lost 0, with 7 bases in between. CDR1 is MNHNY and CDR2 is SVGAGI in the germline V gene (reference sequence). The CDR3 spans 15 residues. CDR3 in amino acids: CASSYGAATNEKLFF. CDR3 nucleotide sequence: TGTGCCAGCAGTTACGGGGCTGCAACTAATGAAAAACTGTTTTTT.

The chain's CDR3 is CASSIDDSFRSYEQYF. In nucleotides, the CDR3 is TGTGCCAGTAGTATAGATGACAGTTTCCGATCCTACGAGCAGTACTTC. The V and J genes are TRBV19 and TRBJ2-7, with TRBD1 as a possible D gene (5 bases). Per germline, CDR1 LNHDA and CDR2 SQIVND (reference sequence). The CDR3 sequence is 16 residues long. Trimming stripped 0 bases from V and 1 base from J, with 13 bases between.

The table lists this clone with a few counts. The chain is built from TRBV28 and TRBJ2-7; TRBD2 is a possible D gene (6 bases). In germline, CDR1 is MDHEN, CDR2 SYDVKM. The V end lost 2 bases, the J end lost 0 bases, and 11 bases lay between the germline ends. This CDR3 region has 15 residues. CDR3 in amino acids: CASSLGGASSYEQYF. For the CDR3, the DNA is TGTGCCAGCAGTTTAGGCGGGGCGAGCTCCTACGAGCAGTACTTC.

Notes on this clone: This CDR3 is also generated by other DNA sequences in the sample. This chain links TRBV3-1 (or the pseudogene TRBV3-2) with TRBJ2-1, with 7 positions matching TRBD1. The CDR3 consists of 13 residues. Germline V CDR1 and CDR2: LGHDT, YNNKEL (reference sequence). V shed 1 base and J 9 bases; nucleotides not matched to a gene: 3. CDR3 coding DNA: TGTGCCAGCAGCCAAGGCTCAGGGGGTGAGCAGTTCTTC. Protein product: CASSQGSGGEQFF.

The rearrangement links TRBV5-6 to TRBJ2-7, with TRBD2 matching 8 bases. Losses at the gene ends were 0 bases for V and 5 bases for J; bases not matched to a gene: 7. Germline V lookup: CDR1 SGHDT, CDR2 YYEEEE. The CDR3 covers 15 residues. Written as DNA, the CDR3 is TGTGCCAGCAGCTTGGCCGGCGGGGGGAACAACGAGCAGTACTTC. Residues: CASSLAGGGNNEQYF.

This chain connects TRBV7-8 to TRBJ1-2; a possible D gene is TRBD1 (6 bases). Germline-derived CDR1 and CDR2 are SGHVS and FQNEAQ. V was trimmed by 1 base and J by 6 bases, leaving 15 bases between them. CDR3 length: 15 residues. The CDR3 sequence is CASSLVVRTDNGYTF. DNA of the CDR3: TGTGCCAGCAGCTTAGTCGTGCGGACAGATAATGGCTACACCTTC.

In DNA, the CDR3 is TGTGCCACCAGTGATCGTGAGGTCGACTATGGCTACACCTTC. The encoded protein is CATSDREVDYGYTF. V usage is TRBV24-1 and J usage is TRBJ1-2; unclear D gene. This CDR3 is 14 amino acids long. CDR1 KGHDR and CDR2 SFDVKD come from the germline V gene. Trimming pared 3 bases from V and 3 bases from J, leaving 10 bases between.

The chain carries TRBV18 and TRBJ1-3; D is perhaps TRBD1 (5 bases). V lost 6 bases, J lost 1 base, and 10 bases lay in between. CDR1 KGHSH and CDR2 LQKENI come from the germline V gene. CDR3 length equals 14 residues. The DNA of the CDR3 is TGTGCCAGCTCCGCGACAGATTCTGGAAACACCATATATTTT. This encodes CASSATDSGNTIYF.

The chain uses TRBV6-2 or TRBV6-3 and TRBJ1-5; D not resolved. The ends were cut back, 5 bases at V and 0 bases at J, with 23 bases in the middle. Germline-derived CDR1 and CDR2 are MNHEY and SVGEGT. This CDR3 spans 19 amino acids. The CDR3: CASSPATRRWEYSNQPQHF. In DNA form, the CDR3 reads TGTGCCAGCAGTCCAGCGACCCGACGATGGGAGTATAGCAATCAGCCCCAGCATTTT.

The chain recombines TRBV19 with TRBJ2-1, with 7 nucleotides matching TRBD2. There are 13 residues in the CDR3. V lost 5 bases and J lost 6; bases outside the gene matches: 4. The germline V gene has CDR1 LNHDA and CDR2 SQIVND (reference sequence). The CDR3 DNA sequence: TGTGCCAGTAGTCCGGGGACTACCAATGAGCAGTTCTTC. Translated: CASSPGTTNEQFF.

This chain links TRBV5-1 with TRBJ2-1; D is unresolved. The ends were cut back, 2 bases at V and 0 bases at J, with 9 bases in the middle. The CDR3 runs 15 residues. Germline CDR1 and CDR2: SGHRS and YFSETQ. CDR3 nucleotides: TGCGCCAGCAGCTTTGGCCACCGCTCCTACAATGAGCAGTTCTTC. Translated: CASSFGHRSYNEQFF.

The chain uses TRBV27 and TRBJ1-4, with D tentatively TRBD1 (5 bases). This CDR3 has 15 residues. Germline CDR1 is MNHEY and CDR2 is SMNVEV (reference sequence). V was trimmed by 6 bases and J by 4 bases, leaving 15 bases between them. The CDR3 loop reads CASRAFGGNNEKLFF. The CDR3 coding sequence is TGTGCCAGCAGAGCCTTCGGGGGGAATAATGAAAAACTGTTTTTT. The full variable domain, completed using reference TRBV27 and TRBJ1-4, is EAQVTQNPRYLITVTGKKLTVTCSQNMNHEYMSWYRQDPGLGLRQIYYSMNVEVTDKGDVPEGYKVSRKEKRNFPLILESPSPNQTSLYFCASRAFGGNNEKLFFGSGTQLSVL.

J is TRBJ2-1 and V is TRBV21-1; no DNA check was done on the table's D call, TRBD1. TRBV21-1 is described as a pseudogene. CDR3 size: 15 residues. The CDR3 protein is CASRSRDRGQNEQFF. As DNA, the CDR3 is TGTGCCAGCAGGTCCCGGGACAGGGGGCAAAATGAGCAGTTCTTC.

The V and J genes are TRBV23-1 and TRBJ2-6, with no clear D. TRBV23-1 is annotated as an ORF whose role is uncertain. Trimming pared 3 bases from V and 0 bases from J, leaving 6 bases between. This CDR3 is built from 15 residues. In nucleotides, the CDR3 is TGCGCCAGCAGTCACAGAAACTCTGGGGCCAACGTCCTGACTTTC. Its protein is CASSHRNSGANVLTF.

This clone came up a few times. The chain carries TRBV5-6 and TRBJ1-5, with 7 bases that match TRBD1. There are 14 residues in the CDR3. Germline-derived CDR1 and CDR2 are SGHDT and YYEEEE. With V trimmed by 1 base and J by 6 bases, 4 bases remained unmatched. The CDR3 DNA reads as TGTGCCAGCAGCTTGTCAGGGGGGACTCAGCCCCAGCATTTT. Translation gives CASSLSGGTQPQHF.

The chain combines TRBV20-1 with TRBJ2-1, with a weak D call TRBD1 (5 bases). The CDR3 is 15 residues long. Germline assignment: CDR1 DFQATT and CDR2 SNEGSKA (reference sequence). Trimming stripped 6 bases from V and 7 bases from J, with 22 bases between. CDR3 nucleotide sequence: TGCAGTGCCAGTGGGGCCCGCCAGTTCCTTAATGAGCAGTTCTTC. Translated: CSASGARQFLNEQFF.

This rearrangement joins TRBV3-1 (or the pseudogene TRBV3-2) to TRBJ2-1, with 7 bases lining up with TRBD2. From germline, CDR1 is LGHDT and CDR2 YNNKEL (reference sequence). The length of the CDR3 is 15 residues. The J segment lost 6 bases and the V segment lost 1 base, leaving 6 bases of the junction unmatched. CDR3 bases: TGTGCCAGCAGCCAAGTATTAGCGGGCCCCAATGAGCAGTTCTTC. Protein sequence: CASSQVLAGPNEQFF.

CDR3 protein: CASSPLPSPYEQYF. The CDR3 bases are TGTGCCAGCTCACCACTGCCGAGCCCCTACGAGCAGTACTTC. This rearrangement joins TRBV18 to TRBJ2-7; D remains unclear. The CDR3 runs 14 residues. Germline CDR1 is KGHSH and CDR2 is LQKENI. Trimming removed 1 base from V and 2 bases from J, with 9 bases in between.

DNA of the CDR3: TGTGCCAGCAGCTTAATGGACGGGAGCCCCTATGGCTACACCTTC. Encoded protein: CASSLMDGSPYGYTF. The chain combines TRBV5-5 with TRBJ1-2; D is unclear. Trimming left V 2 bases short and J 4 bases short, with 15 bases between. The CDR3 loop spans 15 amino acids. From germline, CDR1 is SGHKS and CDR2 YYEKEE (reference sequence).

The CDR3 DNA follows: TGTGCCAGCAGTTATCGGGCCACTAGCGGGAGGGCCGGGAATGAGCAGTTCTTC. Translated: CASSYRATSGRAGNEQFF. This chain connects TRBV6-9 to TRBJ2-1; 13 positions match TRBD2. Germline assignment: CDR1 MNHGY and CDR2 SVAAGI. CDR3 length equals 18 residues. Trimming cost V 2 bases and J 7 bases; bases outside gene matches: 11.

The CDR3 DNA is TGTGCCAGCTCACTTTCCAGCGGTGTCTACGAGCAGTACTTC. Its protein product is CASSLSSGVYEQYF. V gene TRBV18 combines with J gene TRBJ2-7; the D gene is possibly TRBD2 (5 bases). CDR1 and CDR2 from the germline V gene are KGHSH and LQKENI. The CDR3 spans 14 residues. Trimming took 4 bases from V and 3 from J, leaving 13 bases between them.

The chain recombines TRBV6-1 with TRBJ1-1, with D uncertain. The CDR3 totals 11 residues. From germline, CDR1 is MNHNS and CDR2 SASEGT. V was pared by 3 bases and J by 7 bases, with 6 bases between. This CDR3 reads CASSDRSEAFF. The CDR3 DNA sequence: TGTGCCAGCAGTGACCGTAGTGAAGCTTTCTTT.

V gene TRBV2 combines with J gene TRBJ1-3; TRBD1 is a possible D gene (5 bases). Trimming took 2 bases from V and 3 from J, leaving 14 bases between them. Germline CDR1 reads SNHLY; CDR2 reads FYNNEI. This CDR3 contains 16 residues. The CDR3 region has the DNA TGTGCCAGCAGTGAAACTCCAGGGCGGAGTGGAAACACCATATATTTT. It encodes CASSETPGRSGNTIYF.

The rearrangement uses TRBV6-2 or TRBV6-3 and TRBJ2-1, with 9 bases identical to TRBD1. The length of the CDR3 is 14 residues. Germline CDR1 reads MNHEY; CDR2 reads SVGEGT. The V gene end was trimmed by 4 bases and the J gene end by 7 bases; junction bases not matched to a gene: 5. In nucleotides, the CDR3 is TGTGCCAGCAGTTGGACAGGGGTCGGAAATGAGCAGTTCTTC. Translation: CASSWTGVGNEQFF.

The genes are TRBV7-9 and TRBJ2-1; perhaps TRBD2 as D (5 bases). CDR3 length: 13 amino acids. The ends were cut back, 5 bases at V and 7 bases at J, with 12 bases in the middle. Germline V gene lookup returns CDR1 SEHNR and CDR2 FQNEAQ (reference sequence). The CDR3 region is CASSHLTGNEQFF. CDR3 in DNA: TGTGCCAGCAGCCACCTGACGGGGAATGAGCAGTTCTTC.

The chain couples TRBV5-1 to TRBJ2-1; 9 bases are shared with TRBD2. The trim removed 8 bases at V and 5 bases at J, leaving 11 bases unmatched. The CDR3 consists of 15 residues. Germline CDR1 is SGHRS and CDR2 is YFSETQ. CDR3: CASNPLAGVNNEQFF. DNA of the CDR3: TGCGCCAGTAACCCTTTAGCGGGGGTCAACAATGAGCAGTTCTTC.

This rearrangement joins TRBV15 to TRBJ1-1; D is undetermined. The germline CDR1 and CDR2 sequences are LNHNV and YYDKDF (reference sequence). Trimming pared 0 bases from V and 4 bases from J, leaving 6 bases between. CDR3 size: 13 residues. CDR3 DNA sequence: TGTGCCACCAGCAGAGATGTACTCACTGAAGCTTTCTTT. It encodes CATSRDVLTEAFF.